This T cell receptor beta chain originates from a study of blood T cell repertoires in COVID-19. The wider study: Samples taken during acute and convalescent COVID-19 were collected in the United States, Italy and Spain. From T cells, B-cell-depleted T cells, or PBMCs came the material, which was cDNA or gDNA.

Germline V lookup: CDR1 KGHSH, CDR2 LQKENI. CDR3 length equals 14 residues. V lost 6 bases and J lost 0, with 11 bases in between. This clone was seen once. Authors' data handling: Scientists estimated how many nucleated cells there were by amplifying reference gene primers. Clones were sequenced by immunoSEQ multiplex PCR, and TCRdb holds only the in-frame ones, with some missing. V, J and clone size are those of that table, while D and trimming were read from the DNA. The data contain tens of thousands of clones, about nine tenths of them singletons. The material sequenced was peripheral blood. This receptor was taken from a woman aged 70 to 79 with acute or convalescent COVID-19. The chain is built from TRBV18 and TRBJ1-1, with a tentative D call TRBD1 (6 bases). CDR3 in amino acids: CASSETGMNTEAFF. The CDR3 DNA reads TGTGCCAGCTCGGAGACAGGTATGAACACTGAAGCTTTCTTT.